This T cell receptor beta chain emerged from a study of T cell changes during pregnancy in multiple sclerosis. The method was immunoSEQ multiplex PCR; TCRdb's version includes in-frame clones alone and lacks a portion of them. The data hold almost 50,000 clones, with about 90% observed a single time. The V and J ends lost 0 bases and 0 bases respectively, with 10 bases between them. CDR3 length: 16 residues. Germline V gene data show CDR1 as SGDLS and CDR2 as YYNGEE. The specimen comprised CD8+ T cells from peripheral blood mononuclear cells, sampled after pregnancy. The receptor was isolated from a female donor with multiple sclerosis, enrolled in a pregnancy study. The chain links TRBV9 to TRBJ1-3, with TRBD1 as a possible D gene (6 bases). The CDR3 DNA reads TGTGCCAGCAGCGTAGATGGGGGCGGCTCTGGAAACACCATATATTTT. Amino acid sequence: CASSVDGGGSGNTIYF.